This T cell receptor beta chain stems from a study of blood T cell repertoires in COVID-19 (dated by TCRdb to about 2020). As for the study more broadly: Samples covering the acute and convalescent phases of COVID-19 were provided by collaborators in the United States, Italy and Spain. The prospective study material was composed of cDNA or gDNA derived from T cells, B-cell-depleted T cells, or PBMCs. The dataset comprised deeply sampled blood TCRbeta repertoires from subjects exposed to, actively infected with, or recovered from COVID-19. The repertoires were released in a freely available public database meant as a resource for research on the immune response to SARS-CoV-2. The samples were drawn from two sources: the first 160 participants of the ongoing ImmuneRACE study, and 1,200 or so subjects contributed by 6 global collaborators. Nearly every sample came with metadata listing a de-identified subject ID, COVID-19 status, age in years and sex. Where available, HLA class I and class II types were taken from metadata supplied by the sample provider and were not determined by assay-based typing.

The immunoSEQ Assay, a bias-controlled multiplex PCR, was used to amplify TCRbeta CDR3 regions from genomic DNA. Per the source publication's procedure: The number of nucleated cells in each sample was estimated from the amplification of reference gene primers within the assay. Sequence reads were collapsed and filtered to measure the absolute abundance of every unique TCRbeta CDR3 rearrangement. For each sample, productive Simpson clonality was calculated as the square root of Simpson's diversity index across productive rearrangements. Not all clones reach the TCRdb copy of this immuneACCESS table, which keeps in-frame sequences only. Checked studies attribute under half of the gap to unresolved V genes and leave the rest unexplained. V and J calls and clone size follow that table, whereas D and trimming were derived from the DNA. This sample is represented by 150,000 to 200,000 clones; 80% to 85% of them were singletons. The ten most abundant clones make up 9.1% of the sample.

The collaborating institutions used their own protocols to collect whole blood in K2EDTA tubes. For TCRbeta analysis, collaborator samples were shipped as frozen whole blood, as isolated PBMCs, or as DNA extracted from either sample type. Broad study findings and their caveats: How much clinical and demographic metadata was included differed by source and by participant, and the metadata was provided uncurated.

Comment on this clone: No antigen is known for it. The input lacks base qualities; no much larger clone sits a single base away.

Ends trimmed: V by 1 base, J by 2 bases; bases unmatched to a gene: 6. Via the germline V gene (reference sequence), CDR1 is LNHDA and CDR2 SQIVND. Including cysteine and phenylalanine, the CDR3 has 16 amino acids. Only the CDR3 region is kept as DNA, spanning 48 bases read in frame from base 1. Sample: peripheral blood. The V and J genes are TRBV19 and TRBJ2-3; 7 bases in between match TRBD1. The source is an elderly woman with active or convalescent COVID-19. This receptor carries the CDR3 CASSIGRDSFTDTQYF. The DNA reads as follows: TGTGCCAGTAGTATAGGCCGGGACAGCTTCACAGATACGCAGTATTTT. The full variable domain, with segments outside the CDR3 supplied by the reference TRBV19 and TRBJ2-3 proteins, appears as DGGITQSPKYLFRKEGQNVTLSCEQNLNHDAMYWYRQDPGQGLRLIYYSQIVNDFQKGDIAEGYSVSREKKESFPLTVTSAQKNPTAFYLCASSIGRDSFTDTQYFGPGTRLTVL.